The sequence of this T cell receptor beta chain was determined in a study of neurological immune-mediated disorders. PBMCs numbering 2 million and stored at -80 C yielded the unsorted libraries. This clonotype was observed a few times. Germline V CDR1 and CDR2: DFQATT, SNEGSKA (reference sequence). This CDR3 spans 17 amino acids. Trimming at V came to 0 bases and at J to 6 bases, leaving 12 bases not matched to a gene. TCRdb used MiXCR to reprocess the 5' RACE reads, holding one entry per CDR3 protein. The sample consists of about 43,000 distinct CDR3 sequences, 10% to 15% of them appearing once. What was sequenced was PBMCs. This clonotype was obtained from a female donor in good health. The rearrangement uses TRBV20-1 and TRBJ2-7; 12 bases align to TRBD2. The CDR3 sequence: CSARDQVLAGGPSEQYF. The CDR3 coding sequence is TGCAGTGCTAGAGATCAAGTTCTAGCGGGAGGGCCGTCCGAGCAGTACTTC.